This T cell receptor beta chain stems from a study of T cell responses to AZD1222 COVID-19 vaccine. About the research overall: Timing groups of about 4 and about 12 weeks for second doses were pooled. Study-level findings and limits: Repertoire sampling occurred only after the peak T cell response. The donor group comprised mostly white British people and more females; the analysis possibly underestimated clonal diversity.

On this clone itself: As yet, its antigen is unknown.

Germline V gene lookup returns CDR1 MNHEY and CDR2 SMNVEV (reference sequence). This CDR3 contains 15 residues. V lost 4 bases to trimming and J lost 0 bases; unmatched junction nucleotides: 3. Libraries were prepared by immunoSEQ multiplex PCR; TCRdb keeps only in-frame clonotypes and omits some of them. The sample includes roughly 60,000 clones, roughly 90% of them seen just once. The sample was peripheral blood, taken on day 0 of AZD1222 vaccination. The receptor's source is an adult in good health. This chain uses TRBV27 with TRBJ1-3, with TRBD1 matching 7 bases. The CDR3 DNA is TGTGCCAGCAGTTCAAACAGGGGCTCTGGAAACACCATATATTTT. Protein product: CASSSNRGSGNTIYF.